This TCR beta chain was found in a study of blood T cell repertoires in COVID-19. Authors' data handling: Reference gene primer amplification gave nucleated cell count estimates. Generated by immunoSEQ multiplex PCR, the TCRdb table keeps only in-frame clones and is missing some. D and trimming were read from the DNA, whereas the V and J calls and clone size are those reported in that table. The sample comprises about 300,000 clones, just over 85% of which are singletons, and 4% to 5% rests with the top ten. The CDR3 consists of 14 residues. Deletions cut 6 bases from V and 2 bases from J, with 14 bases between. Germline CDR1 is SGHTA and CDR2 is FQGNSA. There are a few counts of this clone. Everyone who took part was about 18 to 89 years old, and they came from about two dozen US areas. What the recovered Cohort 3 donors had was two negative PCRs, clearance, or symptom resolution.

This clonotype was obtained from a man aged 25-40 years who had recovered from COVID-19. The chain carries TRBV7-2 and TRBJ2-7; D is perhaps TRBD2 (6 bases). What was sequenced was PBMCs or T cells enriched from blood (not recorded which). Here the CDR3 reads CASRTRDSAYEQYF. DNA for the CDR3: TGTGCCAGCAGGACCCGGGACTCCGCCTACGAGCAGTACTTC.